A few counts support the clone carrying this T cell receptor beta chain. The target antigen is unknown. Between the trimmed V and J ends, which lost 6 bases and 4 bases, there was a span of 13 bases. The CDR3 is 13 amino acids. In germline, CDR1 is SQVTM, CDR2 ANQGSEA. The entry originates in a study of T-cell reconstitution after alpha-beta-depleted transplantation in children. Study-wide findings and caveats: Hyperexpanded clones declined; after one year, newly produced T cells mostly supplied diversity. Expanded graft clones, several hundred of them, were reportedly the source of alpha-beta T cells about two months after transplant.

Preparation of the TCRbeta library involved a method that used unique molecular identifiers. TCRdb analysed the PCR reads with MiXCR anew, one entry per CDR3 protein. Of some 260,000 distinct CDR3 sequences in the sample, around 25% were seen once. This material consisted of PBMCs, mostly from graft donor cells, taken 360 days after TCRalphabeta/CD19-depleted stem cell transplant. The TCR was taken from a female patient aged 2-9 years who had a stem cell transplant for congenital amegakaryocytic thrombocytopenia, so the T cells may come from the graft donor. The chain uses TRBV29-1 and TRBJ2-4; D may be TRBD1 (6 bases). The chain's CDR3 is CSVTTGSKNIQYF. The CDR3 DNA reads TGCAGCGTGACGACAGGCTCGAAAAACATTCAGTACTTC.